This T cell receptor (beta chain) originates from a study of T cell responses to AZD1222 COVID-19 vaccine listed by TCRdb under 2021. For context, the study as a whole: AZD1222 recipients with second doses at about 4 weeks or about 12 weeks were pooled, because spike-specific TCR depth and breadth did not differ between schedules. A total of around 240 trial participants underwent TCR sequencing, of whom around 200 received two doses of AZD1222 and about 26 received two doses of the MenACWY control vaccine. Enrollment into the trials was organized by age into subgroups of 18-55, 56-69 and 70-plus years, and those subgroups contained approximately 160, 26 and 62 TCR-sequenced participants, respectively.

The time point label for this specimen denotes: baseline before first vaccination. Vaccinee samples were obtained from the UK trials COV001 and COV002, which included a single-blind randomized controlled phase 2/3 trial of AZD1222 (ChAdOx1 nCoV-19) in healthy adults. For TCRbeta chain sequencing, PBMC samples were collected from trial participants at day 0 and at day 28 after the second dose. The research as a whole found: After two AZD1222 doses, both the breadth and the depth of spike-specific TCRs were significantly higher than at day 0 and than in MenACWY recipients. In the small 56-69-year group, the increase in depth fell short of significance, most likely because of low power. Most participants were white British and females outnumbered males, and the authors suggested that clonal diversity may have been underestimated. Because no day 14 peak-response samples were available, repertoires were characterized only after the peak T cell response. Nearly half of unique spike-specific TCRs reportedly recognized epitopes outside regions mutated in the B.1.351 and B.1.1.7 variants. CD4 TCRs associated with the vaccine covered the entire spike protein, and the dominant responses were in regions 160-218 and 743-854. Conclusions about previously exposed vaccinees were limited because only a handful of AZD1222 recipients were SARS-CoV-2 seropositive at baseline.

On this clone itself: Its antigen is unknown. No much larger clone is present one base from it, and per-base qualities are unavailable.

The CDR3 regions of human TCRbeta chains were analyzed by immunosequencing. The authors processed their data as follows. Repertoire TCRs were checked for matches against a reference library of SARS-CoV-2-specific TCRs that had been generated using the MIRA antigen-specificity platform. Breadth was defined as the fraction of unique TCRs that were SARS-CoV-2-associated, and depth was defined as the fraction of total T cells that were SARS-CoV-2-associated. Using the MIRA data, each spike-specific TCR was mapped to the spike region that the TCR reacts to and placed in a CD4 or CD8 class. Log10-transformed breadth and depth values were compared by one-way ANOVA with Sidak's multiple comparisons tests. Imported from immuneACCESS, the table was reduced by TCRdb to in-frame sequences with V and J called. These copies leave out some clones; in studies compared against another copy, an unresolved V gene accounts for under half, and the cause of the remainder is not known. The DNA was the basis for D and trimming; V, J and clone size are from that table. A total of over 100,000 clones appear in this sample, 90% to 95% of them only once. The leading ten clones occupy roughly 6.9% of the sample.

CDR1 and CDR2 (MNHNS, SASEGT) derive from the germline V gene. V was cut back by 2 bases and J by 0 bases, leaving a gap of 11 bases between them. Including cysteine and phenylalanine, the CDR3 has 16 amino acids. The CDR3 DNA has 48 bases and is translated from base 1. This receptor was taken from an adult in good health. The source was peripheral blood, collected on day 0 of AZD1222 vaccination. The V gene is TRBV6-1 and the J gene is TRBJ1-3; the D gene identity is not certain. The CDR3 protein sequence reads: CASSEQPQDSGNTIYF. Read as DNA, the sequence is TGTGCCAGCAGTGAACAGCCGCAAGACTCTGGAAACACCATATATTTT.